This T cell receptor (beta chain) was sequenced for a study of blood T cells in healthy people across ages. Primers used in a second PCR of roughly 7 to 12 cycles were a sample-barcoded 5' primer and a J-beta primer mix. One entry per CDR3 protein, called by TCRdb with MiXCR from the 5' RACE reads. This table holds hundreds of thousands of distinct CDR3 sequences, under 25% found once. The CDR3 is made up of 14 amino acids. Germline V lookup: CDR1 DFQATT, CDR2 SNEGSKA (reference sequence). V shed 6 bases and J 1 base; nucleotides not matched to a gene: 8. As for this clonotype: Its antigen remains unknown.

Study results and limitations: Conclusively comparing naive with antigen-experienced cells was impossible with unsorted PBMCs. Diversity was higher, and naive CD4+ cells more numerous, in long-lived donors than in aged donors. TCR beta diversity was tightly associated with the proportion of naive T cells.

This sequence was found in a man between 65 and 80 years old in good health. The chain is built from TRBV20-1 and TRBJ2-5; 7 positions agree with TRBD1. Sequenced material: blood. The CDR3 loop reads CSAQIDRVQETQYF. CDR3 in DNA: TGCAGTGCCCAGATTGACAGGGTCCAAGAGACCCAGTACTTC.